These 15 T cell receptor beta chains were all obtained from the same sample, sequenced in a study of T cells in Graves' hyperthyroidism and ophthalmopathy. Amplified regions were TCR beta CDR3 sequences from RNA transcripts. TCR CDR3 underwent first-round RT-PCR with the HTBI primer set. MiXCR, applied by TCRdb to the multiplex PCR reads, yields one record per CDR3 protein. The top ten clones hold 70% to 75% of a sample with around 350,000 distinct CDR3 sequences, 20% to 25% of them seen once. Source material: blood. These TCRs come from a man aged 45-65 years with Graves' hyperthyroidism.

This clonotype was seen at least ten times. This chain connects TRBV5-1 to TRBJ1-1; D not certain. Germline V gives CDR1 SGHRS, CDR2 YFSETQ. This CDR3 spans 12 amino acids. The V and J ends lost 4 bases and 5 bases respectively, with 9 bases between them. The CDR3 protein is CASSREKTEAFF. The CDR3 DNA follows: TGCGCCAGCAGCCGGGAAAAAACTGAAGCTTTCTTT.

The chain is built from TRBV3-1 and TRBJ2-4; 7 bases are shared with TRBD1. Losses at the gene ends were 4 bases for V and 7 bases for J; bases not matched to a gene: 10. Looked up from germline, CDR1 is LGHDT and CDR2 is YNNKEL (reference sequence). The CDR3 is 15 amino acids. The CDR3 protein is CASSLLTGRFNIQYF. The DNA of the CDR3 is TGTGCCAGCAGCCTCCTGACAGGGAGATTTAACATTCAGTACTTC.

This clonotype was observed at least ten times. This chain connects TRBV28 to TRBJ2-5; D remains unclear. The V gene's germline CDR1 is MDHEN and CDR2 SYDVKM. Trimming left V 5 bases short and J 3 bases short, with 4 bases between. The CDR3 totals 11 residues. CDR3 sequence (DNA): TGTGCCAGCAGTACGAAAGAGACCCAGTACTTC. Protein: CASSTKETQYF. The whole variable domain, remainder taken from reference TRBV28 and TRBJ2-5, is DVKVTQSSRYLVKRTGEKVFLECVQDMDHENMFWYRQDPGLGLRLIYFSYDVKMKEKGDIPEGYSVSREKKERFSLILESASTNQTSMYLCASSTKETQYFGPGTRLLVL.

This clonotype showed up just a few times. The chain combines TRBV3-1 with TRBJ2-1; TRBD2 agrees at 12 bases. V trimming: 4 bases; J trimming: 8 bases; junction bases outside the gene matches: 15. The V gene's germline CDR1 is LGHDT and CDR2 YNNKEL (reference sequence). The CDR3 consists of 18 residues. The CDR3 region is CASSLLLAGGLNGHEQFF. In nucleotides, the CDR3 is TGTGCCAGCAGCCTACTACTAGCGGGAGGCCTAAATGGGCATGAGCAGTTCTTC.

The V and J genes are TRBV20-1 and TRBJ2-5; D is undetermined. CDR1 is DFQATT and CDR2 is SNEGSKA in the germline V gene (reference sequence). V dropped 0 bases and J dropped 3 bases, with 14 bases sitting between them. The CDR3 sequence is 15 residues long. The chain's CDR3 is CSARDSRASKETQYF. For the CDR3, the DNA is TGCAGTGCTAGAGATAGTAGGGCCTCCAAAGAGACCCAGTACTTC.

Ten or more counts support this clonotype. This chain's CDR3 is CASSLQGTQETQYF. The CDR3 coding sequence is TGTGCCAGCAGTTTACAGGGGACCCAAGAGACCCAGTACTTC. This chain links TRBV27 with TRBJ2-5; possibly TRBD1 for D (6 bases). The CDR3 covers 14 residues. With 2 bases removed from V and 1 base from J, the gap between germline ends came to 8 bases. CDR1 and CDR2 (germline): MNHEY, SMNVEV (reference sequence).

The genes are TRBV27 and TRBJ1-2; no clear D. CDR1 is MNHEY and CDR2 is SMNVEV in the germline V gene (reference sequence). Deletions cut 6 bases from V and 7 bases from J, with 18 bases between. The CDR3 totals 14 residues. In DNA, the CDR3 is TGTGCCAGCAGAACCGGGTCCCGGTGGGCTGGCTACACCTTC. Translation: CASRTGSRWAGYTF.

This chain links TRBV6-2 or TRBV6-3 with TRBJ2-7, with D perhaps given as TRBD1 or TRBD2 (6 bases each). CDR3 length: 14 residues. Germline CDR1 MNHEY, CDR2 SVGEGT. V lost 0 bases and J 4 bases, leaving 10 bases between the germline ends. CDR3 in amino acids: CASSYSLGGYEQYF. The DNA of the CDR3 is TGTGCCAGCAGTTACTCGTTAGGGGGGTACGAGCAGTACTTC.

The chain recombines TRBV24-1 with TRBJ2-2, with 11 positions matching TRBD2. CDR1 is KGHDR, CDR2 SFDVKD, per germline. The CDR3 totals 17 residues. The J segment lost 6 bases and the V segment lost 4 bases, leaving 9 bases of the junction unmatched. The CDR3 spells CATSDPTSGSSAGELFF. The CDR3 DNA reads TGTGCCACCAGTGACCCCACTAGCGGGAGCAGTGCCGGGGAGCTGTTTTTT.

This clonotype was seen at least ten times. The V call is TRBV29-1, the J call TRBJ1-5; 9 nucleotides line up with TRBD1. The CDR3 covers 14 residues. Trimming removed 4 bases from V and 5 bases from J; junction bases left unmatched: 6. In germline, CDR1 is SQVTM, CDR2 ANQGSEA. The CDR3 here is CSVAEGTGYQPQHF. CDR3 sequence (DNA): TGCAGCGTTGCCGAAGGGACAGGGTATCAGCCCCAGCATTTT.

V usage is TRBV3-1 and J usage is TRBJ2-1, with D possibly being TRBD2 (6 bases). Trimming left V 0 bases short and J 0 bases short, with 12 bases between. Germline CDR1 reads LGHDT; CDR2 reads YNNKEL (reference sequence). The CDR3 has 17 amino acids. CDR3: CASSQDPGRGSYNEQFF. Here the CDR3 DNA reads TGTGCCAGCAGCCAAGATCCCGGGAGAGGCTCCTACAATGAGCAGTTCTTC.

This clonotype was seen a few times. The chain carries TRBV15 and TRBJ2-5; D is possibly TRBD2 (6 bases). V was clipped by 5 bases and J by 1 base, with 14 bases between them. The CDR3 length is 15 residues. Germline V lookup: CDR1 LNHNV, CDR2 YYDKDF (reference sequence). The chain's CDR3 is CATSSRLGPQETQYF. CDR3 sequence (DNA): TGTGCCACCAGCTCACGACTAGGTCCCCAAGAGACCCAGTACTTC.

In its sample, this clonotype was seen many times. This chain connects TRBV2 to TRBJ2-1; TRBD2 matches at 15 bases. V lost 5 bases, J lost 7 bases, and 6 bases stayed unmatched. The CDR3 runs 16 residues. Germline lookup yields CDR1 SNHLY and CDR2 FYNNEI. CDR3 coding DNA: TGTGCCAGCAGTCAGGGACTAGCGGGAGGATCAAATGAGCAGTTCTTC. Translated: CASSQGLAGGSNEQFF.

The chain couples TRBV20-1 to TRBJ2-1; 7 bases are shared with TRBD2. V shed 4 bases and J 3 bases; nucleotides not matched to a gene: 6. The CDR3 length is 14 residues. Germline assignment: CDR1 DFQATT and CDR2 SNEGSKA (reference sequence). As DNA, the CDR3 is TGCAGTGCTATAGGCGGGAGAGGCTACAATGAGCAGTTCTTC. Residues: CSAIGGRGYNEQFF.

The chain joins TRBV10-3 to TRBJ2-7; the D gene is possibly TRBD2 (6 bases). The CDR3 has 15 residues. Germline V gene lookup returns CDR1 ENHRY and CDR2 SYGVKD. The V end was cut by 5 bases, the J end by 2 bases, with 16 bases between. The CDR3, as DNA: TGTGCCATCAGTTCCCCCGGGGGTACAGCCTACGAGCAGTACTTC. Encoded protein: CAISSPGGTAYEQYF.